This record covers a single T cell receptor (beta chain). The data were taken from a study of a mutant IDH1 vaccine in newly diagnosed glioma. Germline values: CDR1 LNHNV, CDR2 YYDKDF (reference sequence). The CDR3 consists of 19 residues. The trim removed 0 bases at V and 1 base at J, leaving 12 bases unmatched. Time point described: baseline, week 1 (first vaccination visit). Treatment indicated: pre-vaccination baseline after standard-of-care therapy. TCRdb's copy holds only in-frame clones and misses some; the assay was immunoSEQ multiplex PCR. The sample carries about 24,000 clones, roughly nine tenths recorded once.

The V gene is TRBV15, the J gene TRBJ1-1, with 9 bases matching TRBD1. This sequence originates from a man under 40 with glioma. Sample: PBMCs, taken from a glioma patient treated with radiotherapy, temozolomide or both. For the CDR3, the DNA is TGTGCCACCAGCAGAGAGTCAGGGACAGGGAAGGGAAGGAACACTGAAGCTTTCTTT. Its protein product is CATSRESGTGKGRNTEAFF.